This T cell receptor (beta chain) was sequenced in a study of blood T cell repertoires in COVID-19. Germline assignment: CDR1 SEHNR and CDR2 FQNEAQ (reference sequence). There are 16 residues in the CDR3. Trimming removed 5 bases from V and 0 bases from J; junction bases left unmatched: 7. Using immunoSEQ multiplex PCR, the repertoire was profiled, and TCRdb retains in-frame clones only, with some absent. Counted here are about 220,000 clones, approximately 83% occurring once; the ten biggest clones make up about 3.3%. This clone has more than one count but fewer than ten. The chain carries TRBV7-9 and TRBJ2-1, with 7 nucleotides matching TRBD1. The receptor was derived from an older woman who had recovered from COVID-19. Sample: PBMCs or T cells enriched from blood (not recorded which). CDR3 in amino acids: CASSQGTASSYNEQFF. The CDR3 nucleotides are TGTGCCAGCAGCCAAGGGACAGCAAGCTCCTACAATGAGCAGTTCTTC.